Sequencing of this T cell receptor (beta chain) was carried out in a study of blood T cells in healthy people across ages. Study-level points and caveats: Donor CMV status was unknown, possibly confounding expanded clonotype changes. Estimates based on one million T cells were treated as lower bounds.

Details on this clonotype: Its antigen remains unknown.

CDR1 and CDR2 (germline): DFQATT, SNEGSKA (reference sequence). Trimming shortened V by 6 bases and J by 4 bases, and 10 bases separated the two germline ends. CDR3 length: 12 amino acids. Through a sample-barcoded 5' primer and a J-beta primer mix, a second PCR was run for about 6 to 12 cycles. A single record per CDR3 protein comes from TCRdb applying MiXCR to the 5' RACE reads. The table includes around 1.5 million distinct CDR3 sequences, approximately 59% detected once. The clonotype was recovered from a young man in good health. Source material: blood. The chain joins TRBV20-1 to TRBJ1-5; D is possibly TRBD1 (6 bases). The CDR3 protein is CSAERGNQPQHF. As DNA, the CDR3 is TGCAGTGCAGAGAGGGGGAATCAGCCCCAGCATTTT.